This T cell receptor (beta chain) was sequenced during a study of blood T cells in healthy people across ages. General study results and limits: Higher naive T cell percentage went strongly together with higher TCR beta diversity.

As for this clonotype: Its specificity is unknown.

Trimming removed 6 bases from V and 6 bases from J; junction bases left unmatched: 10. Germline V gene lookup returns CDR1 SEHNR and CDR2 FQNEAQ (reference sequence). The length of the CDR3 is 14 residues. Using a J-beta primer mix together with a sample-barcoded 5' primer, a second PCR was run for about 6 to 11 cycles. Template switching added a 12-random-nucleotide identifier to every cDNA molecule. Individual samples furnished no less than 3 million CDR3-containing paired-end reads apiece. TCRdb ran MiXCR on the 5' RACE reads and lists one entry per CDR3 protein. The data contain roughly 930,000 distinct CDR3 sequences, about 48% of them singletons.

This sequence joins TRBV7-9 and TRBJ2-7; 8 nucleotides match TRBD1. This receptor was obtained from a man between 25 and 39 years old in good health. The sequenced sample was blood. The DNA for the CDR3 is TGTGCCAGCAGTTCCTCCGACAGGGGCGGCGAGCAGTACTTC. Its protein product is CASSSSDRGGEQYF.